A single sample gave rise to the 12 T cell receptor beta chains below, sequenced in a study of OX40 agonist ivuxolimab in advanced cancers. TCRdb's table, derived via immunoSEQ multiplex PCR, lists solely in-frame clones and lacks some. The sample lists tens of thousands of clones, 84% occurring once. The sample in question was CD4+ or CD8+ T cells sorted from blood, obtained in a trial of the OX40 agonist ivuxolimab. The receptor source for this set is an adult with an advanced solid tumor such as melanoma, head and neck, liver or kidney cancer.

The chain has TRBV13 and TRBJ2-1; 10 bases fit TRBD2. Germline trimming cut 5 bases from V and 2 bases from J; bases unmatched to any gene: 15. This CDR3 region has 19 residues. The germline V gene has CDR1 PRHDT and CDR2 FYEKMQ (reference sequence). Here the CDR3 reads CASSPGLADPRGAYNEQFF. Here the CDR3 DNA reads TGTGCCAGCAGCCCCGGACTAGCGGATCCCCGGGGGGCCTACAATGAGCAGTTCTTC.

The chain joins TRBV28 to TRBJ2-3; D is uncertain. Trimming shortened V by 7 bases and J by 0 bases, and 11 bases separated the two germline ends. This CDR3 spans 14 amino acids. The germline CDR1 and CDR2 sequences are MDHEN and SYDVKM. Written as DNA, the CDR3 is TGTGCCAGCACGACGGGTGGGAGCACAGATACGCAGTATTTT. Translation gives CASTTGGSTDTQYF.

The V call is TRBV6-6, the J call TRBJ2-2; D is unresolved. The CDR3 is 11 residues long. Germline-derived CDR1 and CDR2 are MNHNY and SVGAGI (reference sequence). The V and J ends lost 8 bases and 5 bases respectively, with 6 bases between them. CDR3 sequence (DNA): TGTGCCAGCCATCGGACCGGGGAGCTGTTTTTT. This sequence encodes CASHRTGELFF.

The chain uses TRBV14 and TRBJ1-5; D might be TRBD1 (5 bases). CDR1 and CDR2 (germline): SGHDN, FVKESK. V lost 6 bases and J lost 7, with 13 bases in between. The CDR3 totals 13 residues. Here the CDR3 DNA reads TGTGCCAGCAGTCCTGACAGACACCAGCCCCAGCATTTT. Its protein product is CASSPDRHQPQHF.

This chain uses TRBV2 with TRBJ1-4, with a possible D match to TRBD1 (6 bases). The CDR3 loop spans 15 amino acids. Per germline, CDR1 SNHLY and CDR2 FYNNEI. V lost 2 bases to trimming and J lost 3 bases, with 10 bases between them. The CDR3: CASSELGGSNEKLFF. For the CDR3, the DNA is TGTGCCAGCAGTGAACTAGGGGGATCTAATGAAAAACTGTTTTTT.

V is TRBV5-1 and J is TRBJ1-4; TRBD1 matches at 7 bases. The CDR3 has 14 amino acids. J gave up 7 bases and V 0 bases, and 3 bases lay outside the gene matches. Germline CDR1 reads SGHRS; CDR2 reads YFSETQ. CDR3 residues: CASSLVGGGEKLFF. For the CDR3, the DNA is TGCGCCAGCAGCTTGGTAGGGGGCGGTGAAAAACTGTTTTTT.

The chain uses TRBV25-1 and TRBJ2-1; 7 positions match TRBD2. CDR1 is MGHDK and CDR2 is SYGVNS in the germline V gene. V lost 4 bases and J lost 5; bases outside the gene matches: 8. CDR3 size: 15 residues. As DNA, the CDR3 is TGTGCCAGCAGTGTGTGGGGACTACAAAACAATGAGCAGTTCTTC. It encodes CASSVWGLQNNEQFF.

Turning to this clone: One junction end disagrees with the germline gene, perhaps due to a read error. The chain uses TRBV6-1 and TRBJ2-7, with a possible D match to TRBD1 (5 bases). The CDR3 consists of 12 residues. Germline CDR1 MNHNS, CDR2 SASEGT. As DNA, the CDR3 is TGTGCCTGCAGGGATAACTCCTACGAGCAGTACTTC. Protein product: CACRDNSYEQYF.

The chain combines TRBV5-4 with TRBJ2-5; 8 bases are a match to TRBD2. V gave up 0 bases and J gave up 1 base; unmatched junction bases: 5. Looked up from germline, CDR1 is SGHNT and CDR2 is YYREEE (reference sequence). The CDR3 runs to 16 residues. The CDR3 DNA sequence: TGTGCCAGCAGCTTGGGGGGACTAGGTAGCCAAGAGACCCAGTACTTC. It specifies CASSLGGLGSQETQYF.

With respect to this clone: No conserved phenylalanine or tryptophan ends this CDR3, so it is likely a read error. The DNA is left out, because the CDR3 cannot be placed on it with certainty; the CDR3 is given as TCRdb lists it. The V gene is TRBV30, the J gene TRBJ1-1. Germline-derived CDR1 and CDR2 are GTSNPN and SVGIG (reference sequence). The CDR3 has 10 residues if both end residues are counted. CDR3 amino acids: CAWLHTSGAR.

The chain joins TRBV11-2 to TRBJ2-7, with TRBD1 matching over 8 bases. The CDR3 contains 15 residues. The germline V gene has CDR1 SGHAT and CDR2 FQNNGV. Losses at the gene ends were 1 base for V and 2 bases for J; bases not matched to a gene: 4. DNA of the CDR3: TGTGCCAGCAGCTTAGTCGGGACAGGAGCCTACGAGCAGTACTTC. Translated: CASSLVGTGAYEQYF.

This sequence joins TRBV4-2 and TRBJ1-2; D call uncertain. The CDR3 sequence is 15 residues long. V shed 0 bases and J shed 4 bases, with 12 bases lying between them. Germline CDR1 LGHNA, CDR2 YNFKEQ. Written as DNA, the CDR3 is TGTGCCAGCAGCCAAGATCAGCAGGATCGCTATGGCTACACCTTC. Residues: CASSQDQQDRYGYTF.